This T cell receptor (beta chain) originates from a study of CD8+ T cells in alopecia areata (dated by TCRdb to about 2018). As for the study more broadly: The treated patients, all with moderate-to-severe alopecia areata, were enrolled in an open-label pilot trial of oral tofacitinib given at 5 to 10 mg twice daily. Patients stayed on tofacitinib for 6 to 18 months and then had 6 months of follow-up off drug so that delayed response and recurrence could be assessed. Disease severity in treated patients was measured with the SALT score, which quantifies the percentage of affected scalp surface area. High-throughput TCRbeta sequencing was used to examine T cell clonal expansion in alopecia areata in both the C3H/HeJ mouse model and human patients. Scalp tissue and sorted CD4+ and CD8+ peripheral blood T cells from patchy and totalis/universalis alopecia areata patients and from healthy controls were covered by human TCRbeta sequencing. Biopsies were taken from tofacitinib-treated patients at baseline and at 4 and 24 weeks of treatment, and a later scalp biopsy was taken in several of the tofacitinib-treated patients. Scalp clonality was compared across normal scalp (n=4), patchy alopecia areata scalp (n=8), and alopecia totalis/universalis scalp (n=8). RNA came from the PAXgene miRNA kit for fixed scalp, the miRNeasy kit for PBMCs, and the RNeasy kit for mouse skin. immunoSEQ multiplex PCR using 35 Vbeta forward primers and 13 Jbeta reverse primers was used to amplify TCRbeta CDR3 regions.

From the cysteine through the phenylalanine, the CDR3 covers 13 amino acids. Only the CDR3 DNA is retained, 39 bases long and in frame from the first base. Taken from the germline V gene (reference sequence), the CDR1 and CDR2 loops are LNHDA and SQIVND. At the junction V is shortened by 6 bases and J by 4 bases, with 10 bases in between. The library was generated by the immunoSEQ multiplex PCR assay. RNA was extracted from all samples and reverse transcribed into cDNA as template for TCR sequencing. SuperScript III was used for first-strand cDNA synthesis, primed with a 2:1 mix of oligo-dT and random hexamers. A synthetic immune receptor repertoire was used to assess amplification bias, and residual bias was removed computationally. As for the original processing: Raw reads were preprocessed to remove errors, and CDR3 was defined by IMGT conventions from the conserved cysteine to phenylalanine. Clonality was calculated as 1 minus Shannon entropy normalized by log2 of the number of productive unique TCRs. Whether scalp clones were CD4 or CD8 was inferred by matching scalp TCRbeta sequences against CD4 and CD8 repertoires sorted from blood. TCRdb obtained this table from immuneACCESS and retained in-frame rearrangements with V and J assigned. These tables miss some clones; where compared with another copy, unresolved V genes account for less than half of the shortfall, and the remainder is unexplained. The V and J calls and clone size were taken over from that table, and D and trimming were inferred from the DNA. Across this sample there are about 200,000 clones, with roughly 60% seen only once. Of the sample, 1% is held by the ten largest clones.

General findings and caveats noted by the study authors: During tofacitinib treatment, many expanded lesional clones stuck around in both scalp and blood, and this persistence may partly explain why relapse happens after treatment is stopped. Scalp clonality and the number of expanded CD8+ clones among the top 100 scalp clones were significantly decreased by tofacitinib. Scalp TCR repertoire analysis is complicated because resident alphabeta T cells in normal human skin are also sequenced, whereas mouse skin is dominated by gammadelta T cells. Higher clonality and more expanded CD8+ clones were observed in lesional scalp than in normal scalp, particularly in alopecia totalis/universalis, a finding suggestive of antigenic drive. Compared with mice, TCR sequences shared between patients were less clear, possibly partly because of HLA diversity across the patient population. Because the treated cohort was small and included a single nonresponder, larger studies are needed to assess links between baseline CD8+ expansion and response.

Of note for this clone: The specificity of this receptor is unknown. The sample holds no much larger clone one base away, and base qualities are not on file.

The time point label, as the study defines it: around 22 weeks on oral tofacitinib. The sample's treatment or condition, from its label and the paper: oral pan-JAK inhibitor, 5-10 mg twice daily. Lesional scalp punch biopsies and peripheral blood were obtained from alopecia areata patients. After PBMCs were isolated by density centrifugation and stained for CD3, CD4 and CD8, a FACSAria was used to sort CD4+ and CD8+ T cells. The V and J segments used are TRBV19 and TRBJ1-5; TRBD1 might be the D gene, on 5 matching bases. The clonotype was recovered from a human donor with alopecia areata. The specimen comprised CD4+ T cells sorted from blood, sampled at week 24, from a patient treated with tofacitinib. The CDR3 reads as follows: CASRGDLNQPQHF. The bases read TGTGCCAGTAGGGGGGACCTTAATCAGCCCCAGCATTTT.